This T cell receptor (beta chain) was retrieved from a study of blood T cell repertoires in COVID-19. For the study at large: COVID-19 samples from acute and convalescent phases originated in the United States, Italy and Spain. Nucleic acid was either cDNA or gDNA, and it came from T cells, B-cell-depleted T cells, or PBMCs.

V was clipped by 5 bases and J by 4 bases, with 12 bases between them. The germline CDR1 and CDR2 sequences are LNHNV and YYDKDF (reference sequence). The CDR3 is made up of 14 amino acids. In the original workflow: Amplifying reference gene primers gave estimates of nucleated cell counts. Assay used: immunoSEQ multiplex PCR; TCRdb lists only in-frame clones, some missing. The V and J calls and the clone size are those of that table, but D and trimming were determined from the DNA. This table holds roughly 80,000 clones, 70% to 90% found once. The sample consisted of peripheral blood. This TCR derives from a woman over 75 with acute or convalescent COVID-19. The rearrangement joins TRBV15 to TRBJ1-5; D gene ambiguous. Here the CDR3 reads CATSSYRENQPQHF. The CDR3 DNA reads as TGTGCCACCAGCTCTTACAGAGAGAATCAGCCCCAGCATTTT.